This is a list of T cell receptor beta chains from one sample in a study of CD4+ T cells in melanoma. Sequencing used immunoSEQ multiplex PCR; TCRdb keeps in-frame clones, though not all of them. The table lists some 50,000 clones, 85% to 90% of them singletons. Sample: peripheral blood. The receptors derive from a human donor with melanoma. CDR3s include the opening cysteine and the closing phenylalanine or tryptophan. A D gene is named only where the DNA matches it firmly. Size is omitted from some rows. Given values are once, few, many or a class for expanded clones.

.,TRBJ2-7,.,TRBV29-1,CSVELLSRPYLQYF,TGCAGCGTTGAATTGCTCAGTAGACCCTATTTGCAGTACTTC
.,TRBJ2-2,TRBD1,TRBV30,CAWSEGQGGGELFF,TGTGCCTGGAGTGAGGGACAGGGTGGCGGGGAGCTGTTTTTT
.,TRBJ2-1,.,TRBV11-2,CASSQVTTRNEQFF,TGTGCCAGCAGCCAGGTGACTACCCGCAATGAGCAGTTCTTC
.,TRBJ2-5,TRBD1,TRBV9,CASSVAQDRQGEQETQYF,TGTGCCAGCAGCGTCGCACAGGACAGACAGGGGGAACAAGAGACCCAGTACTTC
.,TRBJ2-3,.,TRBV10-3,CAISEPLVRTDTQYF,TGTGCCATCAGTGAGCCCCTAGTGCGCACAGATACGCAGTATTTT
.,TRBJ2-7,.,TRBV5-4,CASSRAGPSYEQYF,TGTGCCAGCAGCCGCGCAGGGCCCTCCTACGAGCAGTACTTC
.,TRBJ1-2,.,TRBV9,CASSVSTRGNYGYTF,TGTGCCAGCAGCGTATCCACCAGGGGTAACTATGGCTACACCTTC
.,TRBJ2-1,TRBD1,TRBV6-5,CASRTGEEQFF,TGTGCCAGCAGGACAGGGGAGGAGCAGTTCTTC
.,TRBJ1-1,TRBD1,TRBV28,CASSLPTGVTEAFF,TGTGCCAGCAGTTTGCCCACAGGGGTCACTGAAGCTTTCTTT
.,TRBJ2-7,TRBD2,TRBV2,CASSEGLAGGATLYF,TGTGCCAGCAGTGAAGGGTTAGCGGGGGGGGCAACTCTATACTTC
.,TRBJ1-1,TRBD1,TRBV19,CASSIAGTGGLDTEAFF,TGTGCCAGTAGTATTGCCGGGACAGGGGGGTTGGACACTGAAGCTTTCTTT
once,TRBJ2-7,.,TRBV6-5,CASSSDSSYEQYF,TGTGCCAGCAGTTCGGACAGCTCCTACGAGCAGTACTTC
.,TRBJ2-5,.,TRBV2,CASSKRDSSWETQYF,TGTGCCAGCAGTAAACGGGACTCCTCTTGGGAGACCCAGTACTTC
once,TRBJ2-1,.,TRBV5-4,CASSLSGRAYNEQFF,TGTGCCAGCAGCTTGTCAGGGAGAGCCTACAATGAGCAGTTCTTC
.,TRBJ2-5,.,TRBV2,CATVRDGEETQYF,TGTGCCACGGTCCGGGACGGAGAAGAGACCCAGTACTTC
.,TRBJ1-3,.,TRBV4-1,CASSPGFSAGNTIYF,TGCGCCAGCAGCCCAGGGTTTTCGGCAGGAAACACCATATATTTT
.,TRBJ2-7,TRBD1,TRBV29-1,CSARQGAAEQYF,TGCAGCGCCCGACAGGGGGCGGCCGAGCAGTACTTC
.,TRBJ2-5,TRBD1,TRBV18,CASSPTGVKETQYF,TGTGCCAGCTCACCCACAGGGGTTAAAGAGACCCAGTACTTC
.,TRBJ2-6,TRBD2,TRBV7-9,CASSFSGLAGDSGANVLTF,TGTGCCAGCAGCTTTTCGGGACTAGCGGGGGACTCTGGGGCCAACGTCCTGACTTTC
.,TRBJ1-6,.,TRBV11-3,CASSLTTQGGSNSPLHF,TGTGCCAGCAGCTTAACCACGCAAGGGGGGTCCAATTCACCCCTCCACTTT
once,TRBJ1-6,TRBD1,TRBV6-1,CASKGQENNSPLHF,TGTGCCAGCAAAGGACAGGAAAATAATTCACCCCTCCACTTT
once,TRBJ2-2,TRBD2,TRBV7-3,CASSVAGGPNTGELFF,TGTGCCAGCAGCGTAGCGGGGGGACCGAACACCGGGGAGCTGTTTTTT
.,TRBJ2-7,.,TRBV13,CASSAGDSSYEQYF,TGTGCCAGCAGCGCGGGGGACAGCTCCTACGAGCAGTACTTC
.,TRBJ1-3,.,TRBV5-1,CASSFFPPTVGSGNTIYF,TGCGCCAGCAGCTTCTTCCCCCCAACAGTCGGCTCTGGAAACACCATATATTTT
.,TRBJ2-1,TRBD2,TRBV11-2,CASSWTSYNEQFF,TGTGCCAGCAGCTGGACTAGCTACAATGAGCAGTTCTTC
.,TRBJ2-3,TRBD2,TRBV4-1,CASSQLTSGGVDTQYF,TGCGCCAGCAGCCAATTAACTAGCGGGGGGGTGGATACGCAGTATTTT
.,TRBJ2-7,.,TRBV21-1,CASSKGRTPLCEQYF,TGTGCCAGCAGCAAGGGTAGGACGCCTCTCTGCGAGCAGTACTTC
.,TRBJ1-5,.,TRBV10-3,CAISENSSNQPQHF,TGTGCCATCAGTGAGAACAGTTCTAATCAGCCCCAGCATTTT
.,TRBJ1-2,TRBD1,TRBV29-1,CSVQPHGTGNAGYSYTF,TGCAGCGTGCAACCGCACGGGACAGGCAACGCGGGGTATAGCTACACCTTC
once,TRBJ2-5,.,TRBV19,CASSPTSGGGETQYF,TGTGCCAGTAGCCCCACCTCAGGGGGAGGGGAGACCCAGTACTTC
.,TRBJ2-1,.,TRBV30,CAWIPRGRYNEQFF,TGTGCCTGGATTCCCCGAGGCAGGTACAATGAGCAGTTCTTC
few,TRBJ2-7,.,TRBV28,CASNPAGPSTKQYF,TGTGCCAGCAACCCCGCAGGGCCAAGCACGAAGCAGTACTTC
.,TRBJ2-5,.,TRBV27,CASRSVEIETQYF,TGTGCCAGCAGGTCGGTTGAGATAGAGACCCAGTACTTC
.,TRBJ2-7,.,TRBV27,CASSLSITGTYEQYF,TGTGCCAGCAGTTTATCGATCACAGGTACCTACGAGCAGTACTTC
few,TRBJ2-5,.,TRBV7-6,CASSPGHRVGETQYF,TGTGCCAGCAGCCCCGGGCACCGAGTAGGGGAGACCCAGTACTTC
.,TRBJ1-5,.,TRBV28,CASSFLGKRGNQPQHF,TGTGCCAGCAGTTTTTTAGGGAAAAGGGGCAATCAGCCCCAGCATTTT
.,TRBJ1-4,TRBD1,TRBV6-1,CASEQGAINEKLFF,TGTGCCAGCGAACAGGGGGCCATTAATGAAAAACTGTTTTTT
.,TRBJ2-7,.,TRBV10-1,CASSEPTADQTYEQYF,TGCGCCAGCAGTGAGCCCACAGCCGACCAGACCTACGAGCAGTACTTC
.,TRBJ2-7,.,TRBV28,CASTSVGELSSYEQYF,TGTGCCAGCACCTCCGTGGGGGAGTTAAGCTCCTACGAGCAGTACTTC
.,TRBJ2-5,.,TRBV11-3,CASSLNDGETQYF,TGTGCCAGCAGCTTAAACGATGGCGAGACCCAGTACTTC
.,TRBJ2-7,TRBD2,TRBV9,CASSPREAVLVEQYF,TGTGCCAGCAGCCCACGGGAGGCGGTTCTGGTCGAGCAGTACTTC
.,TRBJ1-5,.,TRBV18,CASSPNQDSNQPQHF,TGTGCCAGCTCACCAAACCAGGATAGCAATCAGCCCCAGCATTTT
.,TRBJ1-3,.,TRBV7-2,CASSRRDAGNTIYF,TGTGCCAGCAGCCGACGGGACGCTGGAAACACCATATATTTT
few,TRBJ1-1,.,TRBV5-1,CASSPGTLMNTEAFF,TGCGCCAGCAGCCCAGGGACACTCATGAACACTGAAGCTTTCTTT
once,TRBJ2-7,.,TRBV15,CATSRDGAAVYEQYF,TGTGCCACCAGCAGAGATGGGGCAGCTGTCTACGAGCAGTACTTC
.,TRBJ1-4,TRBD1,TRBV2,CASSDRGNEKLFF,TGTGCCAGCAGTGACAGGGGGAATGAAAAACTGTTTTTT
.,TRBJ2-7,.,TRBV7-3,CASSSDSLYEQYF,TGTGCCAGCAGCTCGGACAGCCTCTACGAGCAGTACTTC
.,TRBJ1-2,TRBD1,TRBV5-4,CASSRDRDYGYTF,TGTGCCAGCAGCCGCGACAGGGACTATGGCTACACCTTC
once,TRBJ1-4,.,TRBV18,CASSPQTTNEKLFF,TGTGCCAGCTCACCTCAAACAACTAATGAAAAACTGTTTTTT
.,TRBJ2-1,.,TRBV7-7,CASSDTGYNEQFF,TGTGCTAGCAGCGATACTGGCTACAATGAGCAGTTCTTC
.,TRBJ2-2,.,TRBV6-1,CATALYRGGELFF,TGTGCCACGGCTCTTTATCGCGGGGGGGAGCTGTTTTTT
.,TRBJ2-6,.,TRBV18,CASSPQSAGTLTGANVLTF,TGTGCCAGCTCACCACAGTCTGCAGGGACTTTAACTGGGGCCAACGTCCTGACTTTC
.,TRBJ2-7,.,TRBV5-1,CASSLEGDPFYEQYF,TGCGCCAGCAGCTTGGAAGGGGATCCTTTCTACGAGCAGTACTTC
few,TRBJ2-3,.,TRBV30,CASRDRTYTQYF,TGTGCCTCTAGAGACAGAACCTATACGCAGTATTTT
.,TRBJ2-2,TRBD1,TRBV6-4,CASSGTGGSGELFF,TGTGCCAGCAGTGGGACAGGGGGCTCCGGGGAGCTGTTTTTT
.,TRBJ1-2,.,TRBV10-3,CAISAPVVRDRHYGYTF,TGTGCCATCAGTGCACCAGTGGTCAGGGACCGCCACTATGGCTACACCTTC
.,TRBJ1-5,.,TRBV21-1,CASSENQPQHF,TGTGCCAGCAGTGAAAATCAGCCCCAGCATTTT